Presented here are 27 T cell receptor beta chains from one specimen sequenced in a study of T cell responses to AZD1222 COVID-19 vaccine. Produced via immunoSEQ multiplex PCR; TCRdb's table is partial and in-frame only. The table lists over 95,000 clones, approximately 91% of them singletons, with 4% to 5.5% in the top ten. This specimen was peripheral blood, taken on day 0 of AZD1222 vaccination. These TCRs come from an adult in good health.

The chain recombines TRBV3-1 (or the pseudogene TRBV3-2) with TRBJ1-4, with 12 bases that match TRBD1. CDR1 LGHDT and CDR2 YNNKEL come from the germline V gene (reference sequence). This CDR3 is 15 amino acids long. V lost 3 bases, J lost 8 bases, and 4 bases stayed unmatched. In DNA, the CDR3 is TGTGCCAGCAGCCATCGGGACAGGGGGCGAGAAAAACTGTTTTTT. Translating gives CASSHRDRGREKLFF.

The chain uses TRBV3-1 (or the pseudogene TRBV3-2) and TRBJ1-1; weak D call: TRBD1 (5 bases). The germline CDR1 and CDR2 sequences are LGHDT and YNNKEL (reference sequence). This CDR3 has 12 amino acids. V gave up 5 bases and J gave up 7 bases, with 11 bases separating them. CDR3 sequence (DNA): TGTGCCAGCAGCGGGACCGGTCTTGAAGCTTTCTTT. Residues: CASSGTGLEAFF.

The rearrangement joins TRBV24-1 to TRBJ2-3; no definite D call. CDR1 is KGHDR and CDR2 is SFDVKD in the germline V gene. Trimming removed 2 bases at V and 2 bases at J, with 13 bases between. This CDR3 is built from 16 residues. The CDR3 bases are TGTGCCACCAGTGATTCTAGGGTTTCCACCACAGATACGCAGTATTTT. Residues: CATSDSRVSTTDTQYF.

The gene calls are TRBV4-3 and TRBJ2-2; the D is unclear. Germline assignment: CDR1 LGHNA and CDR2 YSLEER. The CDR3 totals 18 residues. Between the trimmed V and J ends, which lost 2 bases and 6 bases, there was a span of 22 bases. The CDR3 nucleotides read TGCGCCAGCAGCCAATCCGGGCCGGATCATCTAGGTTCCGGGGAGCTGTTTTTT. Protein product: CASSQSGPDHLGSGELFF.

The V gene is TRBV28, the J gene TRBJ2-2; no clear D gene. Germline CDR1 reads MDHEN; CDR2 reads SYDVKM. Trimming left V 7 bases short and J 3 bases short, with 9 bases between. The CDR3 sequence is 13 residues long. CDR3 sequence reads: CASNTVYTGELFF. In DNA form, the CDR3 reads TGTGCCAGCAATACGGTTTACACCGGGGAGCTGTTTTTT.

CDR3 DNA sequence: TGTGCCAGCAGAGGACAGGGGCCACCCCTCCACTTT. Its translation: CASRGQGPPLHF. The chain uses TRBV6-5 and TRBJ1-6; TRBD1 aligns across 9 bases. Germline trimming cut 6 bases from V and 11 bases from J; bases unmatched to any gene: 2. The length of the CDR3 is 12 residues. Germline V gene lookup returns CDR1 MNHEY and CDR2 SVGAGI.

The rearrangement links TRBV9 to TRBJ1-4; D is perhaps TRBD1 (5 bases). Germline CDR1 SGDLS, CDR2 YYNGEE. The V gene lost 0 bases and the J gene lost 0 bases, with 9 bases spanning the gap. The CDR3 contains 16 residues. Written as DNA, the CDR3 is TGTGCCAGCAGCGTAGTAGGGACCGCAACTAATGAAAAACTGTTTTTT. It yields the protein CASSVVGTATNEKLFF. Combining the CDR3 with reference TRBV9 and TRBJ1-4 gives the whole variable domain DSGVTQTPKHLITATGQRVTLRCSPRSGDLSVYWYQQSLDQGLQFLIQYYNGEERAKGNILERFSAQQFPDLHSELNLSSLELGDSALYFCASSVVGTATNEKLFFGSGTQLSVL.

V and J are TRBV28 and TRBJ2-7; 11 bases match TRBD1. Germline assignment: CDR1 MDHEN and CDR2 SYDVKM. The V segment lost 2 bases and the J segment 3 bases; nucleotides outside the gene matches: 3. This CDR3 contains 15 residues. CDR3 sequence: CASSLPGTGGYEQYF. The CDR3 DNA sequence: TGTGCCAGCAGTTTACCCGGGACAGGGGGCTACGAGCAGTACTTC.

V gene TRBV10-3 combines with J gene TRBJ2-7, with a weak D call TRBD1 (6 bases). Per the germline V gene, CDR1 is ENHRY and CDR2 is SYGVKD. This CDR3 contains 13 residues. V shed 6 bases and J shed 3 bases, with 12 bases lying between them. In DNA form, the CDR3 reads TGTGCCATCAGCGCCGGGACAATCTACGAGCAGTACTTC. As protein: CAISAGTIYEQYF.

For the CDR3, the DNA is TGTGCCAGCAGTGTGGACCGCAGACTAGCGGACTACAATGAGCAGTTCTTC. It encodes CASSVDRRLADYNEQFF. The chain employs TRBV6-1 and TRBJ2-1; 9 positions match TRBD2. V shed 4 bases, J shed 3 bases, and the junction held 10 bases outside the gene matches. This CDR3 is built from 17 residues. CDR1 is MNHNS and CDR2 is SASEGT in the germline V gene.

The V and J genes are TRBV5-4 and TRBJ2-3; 13 nucleotides agree with TRBD2. Per the germline V gene, CDR1 is SGHNT and CDR2 is YYREEE (reference sequence). The CDR3 sequence is 18 residues long. V was clipped by 1 base and J by 11 bases; unmatched bases: 16. The DNA for the CDR3 is TGTGCCAGCAGCTTGCCGGGACTAGCGGGGTCTCGGGGAGTCTTGCAGTATTTT. Translated, it gives CASSLPGLAGSRGVLQYF.

The chain is built from TRBV4-3 and TRBJ1-4; perhaps TRBD1 as D (6 bases). V was pared by 0 bases and J by 16 bases, with 12 bases between. The CDR3 totals 12 residues. Germline CDR1 is LGHNA and CDR2 is YSLEER. This CDR3 reads CASSQDWGRRFF. The CDR3 DNA reads TGCGCCAGCAGCCAAGATTGGGGGCGTCGGTTTTTT.

The chain employs TRBV5-1 and TRBJ2-3; TRBD1 matches at 8 bases. The CDR3 loop spans 14 amino acids. V trimming: 2 bases; J trimming: 6 bases; junction bases outside the gene matches: 5. The germline gives CDR1 SGHRS, CDR2 YFSETQ. The CDR3 region is CASSLSQGADTQYF. DNA for the CDR3: TGCGCCAGCAGCTTAAGTCAGGGGGCGGATACGCAGTATTTT. The full variable domain, rest sourced from reference TRBV5-1 and TRBJ2-3, is KAGVTQTPRYLIKTRGQQVTLSCSPISGHRSVSWYQQTPGQGLQFLFEYFSETQRNKGNFPGRFSGRQFSNSRSEMNVSTLELGDSALYLCASSLSQGADTQYFGPGTRLTVL.

The gene calls are TRBV28 and TRBJ1-1, with D perhaps matching TRBD1 (5 bases). The CDR3 is 15 residues long. Germline V gives CDR1 MDHEN, CDR2 SYDVKM. Trimming took off 7 bases at V and 4 bases at J, with 19 bases between the two ends. The CDR3, as DNA: TGTGCCAGCATCGATCGAATCGGGGCGGGCACTGAAGCTTTCTTT. This encodes CASIDRIGAGTEAFF. Full variable domain (rest looked up from reference TRBV28 and TRBJ1-1): DVKVTQSSRYLVKRTGEKVFLECVQDMDHENMFWYRQDPGLGLRLIYFSYDVKMKEKGDIPEGYSVSREKKERFSLILESASTNQTSMYLCASIDRIGAGTEAFFGQGTRLTVV.

The V and J genes are TRBV4-1 and TRBJ2-7, with 9 bases aligning to TRBD1. V dropped 2 bases and J dropped 4; count of bases not matched to a gene: 6. The CDR3 has 15 amino acids. Germline V gene sequence: CDR1 MGHRA, CDR2 YSYEKL. CDR3 DNA: TGCGCCAGCAGCCAAATAATGGGACAGGGTTACGAGCAGTACTTC. It translates to CASSQIMGQGYEQYF.

The CDR3 sequence is CASSPGDRGVKETQYF. The DNA of the CDR3 is TGTGCCAGCAGCCCTGGGGACAGGGGGGTAAAAGAGACCCAGTACTTC. The rearrangement links TRBV5-6 to TRBJ2-5, with TRBD1 matching over 11 bases. The CDR3 loop spans 16 amino acids. The junction had 8 bases not matched to a gene; V was cut back by 4 bases and J by 3 bases. Germline V gene lookup returns CDR1 SGHDT and CDR2 YYEEEE. The full variable domain, completed using reference TRBV5-6 and TRBJ2-5, is DAGVTQSPTHLIKTRGQQVTLRCSPKSGHDTVSWYQQALGQGPQFIFQYYEEEERQRGNFPDRFSGHQFPNYSSELNVNALLLGDSALYLCASSPGDRGVKETQYFGPGTRLLVL.

The V gene is TRBV7-2, the J gene TRBJ1-2, with 10 bases fitting TRBD1. This CDR3 is built from 15 residues. Per germline, CDR1 SGHTA and CDR2 FQGNSA. The J segment lost 2 bases and the V segment lost 5 bases, leaving 5 bases of the junction unmatched. The CDR3 region has the DNA TGTGCCAGCAGCCAGGACAGGGGGAAAAACTATGGCTACACCTTC. It is translated as CASSQDRGKNYGYTF.

The V gene is TRBV7-9, the J gene TRBJ2-5; a weak D match, TRBD1 (6 bases). This CDR3 has 14 residues. The V end lost 5 bases, the J end lost 5 bases, and 15 bases lay between the germline ends. Germline V gene data show CDR1 as SEHNR and CDR2 as FQNEAQ (reference sequence). In DNA, the CDR3 is TGTGCCAGCAGCCTCGGACAGACCCGGGAGACCCAGTACTTC. It yields the protein CASSLGQTRETQYF.

V gene TRBV21-1 combines with J gene TRBJ1-2. TRBV21-1 is deemed a pseudogene. There are 15 residues in the CDR3. CDR3 sequence (DNA): TGTGCCAGCAGCAAGAGGAGGGGGGGTAACTATGGCTACACCTTC. Protein: CASSKRRGGNYGYTF.

This clone appeared once. J is TRBJ2-3 and V is TRBV7-9; D possibly corresponds to TRBD2 (6 bases). The ends were cut back, 6 bases at V and 0 bases at J, with 22 bases in the middle. This CDR3 has 18 amino acids. The V gene's germline CDR1 is SEHNR and CDR2 FQNEAQ (reference sequence). The CDR3 loop reads CASSKGRGSSVSTDTQYF. CDR3 sequence (DNA): TGTGCCAGCAGTAAAGGGAGAGGGTCTAGCGTCAGCACAGATACGCAGTATTTT.

The chain is built from TRBV9 and TRBJ2-1, with 7 nucleotides matching TRBD1. CDR1 is SGDLS, CDR2 YYNGEE, per germline. The V and J ends lost 5 bases and 4 bases, in that order; junction bases with no gene match: 3. The CDR3 is made up of 13 amino acids. The CDR3 spells CASSRDRYNEQFF. For the CDR3, the DNA is TGTGCCAGCAGTCGGGACAGATACAATGAGCAGTTCTTC.

J is TRBJ1-5 and V is TRBV19, with no clear D. The CDR3 runs 16 residues. The germline V and J ends were trimmed by 6 bases and 3 bases, with 18 bases remaining between them. Germline CDR1 and CDR2: LNHDA and SQIVND (reference sequence). The CDR3 DNA is TGTGCCAGTAGCCACGCGTGGGGTGGTGACAATCAGCCCCAGCATTTT. Its protein product is CASSHAWGGDNQPQHF.

The chain links TRBV2 to TRBJ1-2, with a tentative D call TRBD1 (6 bases). Germline V gene lookup returns CDR1 SNHLY and CDR2 FYNNEI. The CDR3 length is 14 residues. Trimming left V 6 bases short and J 7 bases short, with 18 bases between. The CDR3 bases are TGTGCCAGCAGCTTGGGGGGGGCGTATCCTGGCTACACCTTC. Residues: CASSLGGAYPGYTF.

This clone was observed a few times. V is TRBV7-2 and J is TRBJ2-7; 9 bases are a match to TRBD1. Per the germline V gene, CDR1 is SGHTA and CDR2 is FQGNSA. The CDR3 spans 14 residues. The ends lost 6 bases at V and 5 bases at J; junction bases unmatched: 8. The CDR3 loop reads CASRVDRGADEQYF. CDR3 sequence (DNA): TGTGCCAGCAGAGTGGACAGGGGAGCGGACGAGCAGTACTTC. The full variable domain, its missing parts supplied by reference TRBV7-2 and TRBJ2-7, is GAGVSQSPSNKVTEKGKDVELRCDPISGHTALYWYRQSLGQGLEFLIYFQGNSAPDKSGLPSDRFSAERTGGSVSTLTIQRTQQEDSAVYLCASRVDRGADEQYFGPGTRLTVT.

The chain couples TRBV12-3 or TRBV12-4 to TRBJ1-2, with a tentative D call TRBD1 (6 bases). The CDR3 consists of 12 residues. Trimming stripped 7 bases from V and 8 bases from J, with 14 bases between. The CDR3 DNA reads TGTGCCAGCATCGACAGGCCGGGAGGCTACACCTTC. The encoded protein is CASIDRPGGYTF.

The J gene is TRBJ2-7, the V gene TRBV7-9, with TRBD1 matching over 9 bases. The CDR3 has 15 amino acids. J was trimmed by 1 base and V by 4 bases; bases with no gene match: 5. The germline gives CDR1 SEHNR, CDR2 FQNEAQ (reference sequence). The CDR3 here is CASSSTGTGSYEQYF. In DNA, the CDR3 is TGTGCCAGCAGCTCTACCGGGACAGGGTCCTACGAGCAGTACTTC.

V and J are TRBV5-4 and TRBJ1-1; TRBD1 is a possible D gene (5 bases). The germline V and J ends were trimmed by 0 bases and 4 bases, with 13 bases remaining between them. This CDR3 region has 15 residues. Germline values: CDR1 SGHNT, CDR2 YYREEE (reference sequence). The CDR3 coding sequence is TGTGCCAGCAGCTTGGTAGGGGCGCGAGGCACTGAAGCTTTCTTT. It codes for CASSLVGARGTEAFF.